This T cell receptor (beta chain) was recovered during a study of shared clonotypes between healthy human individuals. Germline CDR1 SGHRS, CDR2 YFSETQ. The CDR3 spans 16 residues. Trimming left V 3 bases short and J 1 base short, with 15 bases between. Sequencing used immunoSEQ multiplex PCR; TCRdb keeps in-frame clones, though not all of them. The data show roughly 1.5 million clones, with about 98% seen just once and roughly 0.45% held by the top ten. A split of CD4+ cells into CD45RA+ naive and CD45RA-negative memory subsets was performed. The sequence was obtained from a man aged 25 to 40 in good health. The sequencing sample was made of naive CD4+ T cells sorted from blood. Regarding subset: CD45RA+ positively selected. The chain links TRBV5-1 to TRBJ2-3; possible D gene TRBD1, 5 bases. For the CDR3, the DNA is TGCGCCAGCAGCTCCCAGGGCGGCGCGGGCACAGATACGCAGTATTTT. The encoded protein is CASSSQGGAGTDTQYF.